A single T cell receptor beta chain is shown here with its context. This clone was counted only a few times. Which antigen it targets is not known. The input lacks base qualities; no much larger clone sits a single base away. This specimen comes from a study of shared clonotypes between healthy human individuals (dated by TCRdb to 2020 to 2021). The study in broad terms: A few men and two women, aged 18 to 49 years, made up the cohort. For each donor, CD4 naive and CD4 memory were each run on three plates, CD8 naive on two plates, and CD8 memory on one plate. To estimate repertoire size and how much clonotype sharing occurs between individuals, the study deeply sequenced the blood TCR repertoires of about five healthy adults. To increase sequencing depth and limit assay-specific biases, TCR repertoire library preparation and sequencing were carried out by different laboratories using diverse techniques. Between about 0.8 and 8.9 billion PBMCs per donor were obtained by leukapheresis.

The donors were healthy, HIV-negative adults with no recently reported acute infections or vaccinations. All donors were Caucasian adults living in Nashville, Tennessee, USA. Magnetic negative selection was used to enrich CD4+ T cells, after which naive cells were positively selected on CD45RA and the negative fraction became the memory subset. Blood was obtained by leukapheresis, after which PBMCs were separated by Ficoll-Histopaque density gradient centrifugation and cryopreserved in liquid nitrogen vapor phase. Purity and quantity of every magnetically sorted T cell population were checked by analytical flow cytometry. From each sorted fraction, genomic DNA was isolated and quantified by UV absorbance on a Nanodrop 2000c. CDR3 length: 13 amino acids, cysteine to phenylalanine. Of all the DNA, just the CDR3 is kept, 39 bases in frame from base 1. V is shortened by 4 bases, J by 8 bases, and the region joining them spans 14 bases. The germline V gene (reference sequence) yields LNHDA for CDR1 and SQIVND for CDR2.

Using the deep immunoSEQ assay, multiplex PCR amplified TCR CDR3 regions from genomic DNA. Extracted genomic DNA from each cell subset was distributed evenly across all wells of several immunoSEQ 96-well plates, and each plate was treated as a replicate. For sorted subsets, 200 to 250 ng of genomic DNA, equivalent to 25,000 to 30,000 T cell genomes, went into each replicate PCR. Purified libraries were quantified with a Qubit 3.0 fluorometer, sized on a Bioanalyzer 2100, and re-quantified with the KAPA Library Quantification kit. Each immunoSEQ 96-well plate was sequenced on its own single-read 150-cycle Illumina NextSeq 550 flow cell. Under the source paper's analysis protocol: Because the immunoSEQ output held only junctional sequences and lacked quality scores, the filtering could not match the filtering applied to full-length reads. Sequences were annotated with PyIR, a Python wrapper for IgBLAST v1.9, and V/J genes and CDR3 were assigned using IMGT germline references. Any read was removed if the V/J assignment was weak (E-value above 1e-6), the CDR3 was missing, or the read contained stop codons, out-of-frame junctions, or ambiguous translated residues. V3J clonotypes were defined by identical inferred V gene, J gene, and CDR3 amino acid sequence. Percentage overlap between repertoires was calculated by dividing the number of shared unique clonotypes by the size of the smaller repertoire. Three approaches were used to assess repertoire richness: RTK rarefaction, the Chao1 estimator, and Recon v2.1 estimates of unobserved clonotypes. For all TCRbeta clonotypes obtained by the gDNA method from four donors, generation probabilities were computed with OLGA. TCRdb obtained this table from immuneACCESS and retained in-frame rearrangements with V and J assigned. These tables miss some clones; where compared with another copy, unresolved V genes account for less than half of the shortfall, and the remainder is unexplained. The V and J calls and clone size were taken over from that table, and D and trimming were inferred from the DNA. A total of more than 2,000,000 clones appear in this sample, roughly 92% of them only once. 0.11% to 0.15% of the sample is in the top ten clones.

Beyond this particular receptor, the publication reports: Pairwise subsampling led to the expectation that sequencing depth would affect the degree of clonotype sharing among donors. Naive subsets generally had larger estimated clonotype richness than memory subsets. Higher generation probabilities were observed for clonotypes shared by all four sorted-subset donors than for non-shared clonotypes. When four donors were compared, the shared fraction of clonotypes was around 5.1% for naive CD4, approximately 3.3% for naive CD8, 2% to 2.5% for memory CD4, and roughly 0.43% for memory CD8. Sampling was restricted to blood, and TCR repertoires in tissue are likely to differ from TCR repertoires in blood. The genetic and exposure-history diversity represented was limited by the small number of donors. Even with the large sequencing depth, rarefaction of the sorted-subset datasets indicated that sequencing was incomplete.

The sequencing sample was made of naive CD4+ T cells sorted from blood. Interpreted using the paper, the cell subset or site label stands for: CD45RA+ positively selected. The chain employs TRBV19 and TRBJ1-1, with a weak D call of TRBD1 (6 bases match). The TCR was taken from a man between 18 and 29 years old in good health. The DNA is TGTGCCAGTAGTACCCAGGGGTCCAGGGAAGCTTTCTTT. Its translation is CASSTQGSREAFF. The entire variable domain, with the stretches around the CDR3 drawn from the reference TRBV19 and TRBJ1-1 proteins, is DGGITQSPKYLFRKEGQNVTLSCEQNLNHDAMYWYRQDPGQGLRLIYYSQIVNDFQKGDIAEGYSVSREKKESFPLTVTSAQKNPTAFYLCASSTQGSREAFFGQGTRLTVV.